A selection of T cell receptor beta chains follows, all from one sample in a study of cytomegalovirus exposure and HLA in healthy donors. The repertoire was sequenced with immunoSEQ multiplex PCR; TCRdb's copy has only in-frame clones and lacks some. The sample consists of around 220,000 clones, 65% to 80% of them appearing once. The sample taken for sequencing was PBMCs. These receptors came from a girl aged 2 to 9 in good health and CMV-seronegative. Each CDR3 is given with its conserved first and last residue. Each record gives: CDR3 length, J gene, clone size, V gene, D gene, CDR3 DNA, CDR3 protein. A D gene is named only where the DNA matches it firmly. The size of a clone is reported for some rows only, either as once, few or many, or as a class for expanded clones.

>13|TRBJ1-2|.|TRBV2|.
TGTGCCAGCAGTCCGGGACTCATCTATGGCTACACCTTC
CASSPGLIYGYTF
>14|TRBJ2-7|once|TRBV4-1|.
TGCGCCAGCAGCCCCCTTTACGTACAACCCGAGCAGTACTTC
CASSPLYVQPEQYF
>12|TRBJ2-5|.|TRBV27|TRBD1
TGTGCCAGCAGTCGGGACAGGGGGCGGTTTTACTTC
CASSRDRGRFYF
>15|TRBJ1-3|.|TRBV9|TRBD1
TGTGCCAGCAGCGTCTTCCCGGACAGGGGAAACACCATATATTTT
CASSVFPDRGNTIYF
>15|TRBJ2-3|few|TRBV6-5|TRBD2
TGTGCCAGCCGTCCCGGGACTAGCGGGGGAGATACGCAGTATTTT
CASRPGTSGGDTQYF
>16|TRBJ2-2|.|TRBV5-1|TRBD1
TGCGCCAGCAGCCTACAGGGACAGGGCAACACCGGGGAGCTGTTTTTT
CASSLQGQGNTGELFF
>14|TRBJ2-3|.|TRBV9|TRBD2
TGTGCCAGCAGCGTAGGCGGGGGGTCAGATACGCAGTATTTT
CASSVGGGSDTQYF
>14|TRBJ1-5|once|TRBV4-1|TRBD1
TGCGCCAGCAGCGCGGGACAGAGAAATCAGCCCCAGCATTTT
CASSAGQRNQPQHF
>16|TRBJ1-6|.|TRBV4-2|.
TGTGCCAGCAGCCAAGACAAGACAGCTTATAATTCACCCCTCCACTTT
CASSQDKTAYNSPLHF
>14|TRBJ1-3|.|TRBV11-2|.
TGTGCCAGCAGTCTCAGGGACTCTGGAAACACCATATATTTT
CASSLRDSGNTIYF
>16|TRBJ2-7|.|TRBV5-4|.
TGTGCCAGCAGCTCGGGACAAACCGACAGATCCTACGAGCAGTACTTC
CASSSGQTDRSYEQYF
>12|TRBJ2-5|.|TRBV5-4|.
TGTGCCAGCAGCTTAGAAGCAGAGACCCAGTACTTC
CASSLEAETQYF
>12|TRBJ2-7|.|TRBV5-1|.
TGCGCCAGCAGCTTGGGCGTCTCCGAGCAGTACTTC
CASSLGVSEQYF
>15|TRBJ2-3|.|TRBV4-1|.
TGCGCCAGCAGCCAAGAGAGCGGCCTCACAGATACGCAGTATTTT
CASSQESGLTDTQYF
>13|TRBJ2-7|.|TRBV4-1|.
TGCGCCAGCAGCCAGAGGGCGGGCGACGAGCAGTACTTC
CASSQRAGDEQYF
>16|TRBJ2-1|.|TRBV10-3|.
TGTGCCATCAGTAGACAGGCTGAGAGCTCCTACAATGAGCAGTTCTTC
CAISRQAESSYNEQFF
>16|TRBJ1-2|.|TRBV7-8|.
TGTGCCAGCAGCTCCTTCACAATGTCCGCTAACTATGGCTACACCTTC
CASSSFTMSANYGYTF
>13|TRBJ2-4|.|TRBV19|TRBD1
TGTGCCAGTAGTCCCTCCCGGACAGGGAGTAGGGACTTC
CASSPSRTGSRDF
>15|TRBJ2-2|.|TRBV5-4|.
TGTGCCAGCAGCTTGAAGGTACAGGACACCGGGGAGCTGTTTTTT
CASSLKVQDTGELFF
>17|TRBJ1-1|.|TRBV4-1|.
TGCGCCAGCAGCCAAGGGTTGGGGGGGCTAGCCCCCCCTGAAGCTTTCTTT
CASSQGLGGLAPPEAFF
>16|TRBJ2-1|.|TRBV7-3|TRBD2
TGTGCCAGCAGCTTAATGCCTAGCGGGGGGGCTGACGAGCAGTTCTTC
CASSLMPSGGADEQFF
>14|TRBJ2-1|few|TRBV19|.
TGTGCCAGTAGTATTTCTTACAGCCTCAATGAGCAGTTCTTC
CASSISYSLNEQFF